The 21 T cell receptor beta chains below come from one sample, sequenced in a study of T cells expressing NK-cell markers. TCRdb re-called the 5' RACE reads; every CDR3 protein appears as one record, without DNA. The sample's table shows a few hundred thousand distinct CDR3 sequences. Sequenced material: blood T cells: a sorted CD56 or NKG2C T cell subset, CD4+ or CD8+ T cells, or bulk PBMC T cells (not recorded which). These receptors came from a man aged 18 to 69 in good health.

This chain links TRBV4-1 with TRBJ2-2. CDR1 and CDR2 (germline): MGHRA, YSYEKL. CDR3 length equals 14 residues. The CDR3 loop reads CASSPMTQAGELFF.

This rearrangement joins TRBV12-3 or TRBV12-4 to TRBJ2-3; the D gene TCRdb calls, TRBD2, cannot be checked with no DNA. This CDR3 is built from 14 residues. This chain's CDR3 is CASSRGTYTDTQYF.

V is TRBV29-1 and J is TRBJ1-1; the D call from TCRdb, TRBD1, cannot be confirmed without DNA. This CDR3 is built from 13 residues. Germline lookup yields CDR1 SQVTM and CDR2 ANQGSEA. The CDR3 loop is CSVSEGLGTEAFF.

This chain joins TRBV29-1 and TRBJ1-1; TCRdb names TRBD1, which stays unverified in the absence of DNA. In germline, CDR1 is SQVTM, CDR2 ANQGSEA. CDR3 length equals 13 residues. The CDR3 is CSVGRPMNTEAFF.

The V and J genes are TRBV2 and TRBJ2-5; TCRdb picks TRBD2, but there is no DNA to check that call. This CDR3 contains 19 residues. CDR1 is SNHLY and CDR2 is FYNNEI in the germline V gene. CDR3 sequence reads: CASSEALLTSGESFGTQYF.

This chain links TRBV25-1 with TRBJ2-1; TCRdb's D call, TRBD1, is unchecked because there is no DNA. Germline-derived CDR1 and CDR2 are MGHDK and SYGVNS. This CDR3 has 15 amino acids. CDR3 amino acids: CASSEKGVPYNEQFF.

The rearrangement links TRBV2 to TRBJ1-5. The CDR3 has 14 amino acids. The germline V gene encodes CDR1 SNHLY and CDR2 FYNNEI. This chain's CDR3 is CASRGALENQPQHF.

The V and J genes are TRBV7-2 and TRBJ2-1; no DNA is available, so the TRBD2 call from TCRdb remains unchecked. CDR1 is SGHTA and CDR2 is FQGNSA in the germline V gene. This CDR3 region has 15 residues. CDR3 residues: CASSLVGLAKNEQFF. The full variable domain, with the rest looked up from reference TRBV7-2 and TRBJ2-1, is GAGVSQSPSNKVTEKGKDVELRCDPISGHTALYWYRQSLGQGLEFLIYFQGNSAPDKSGLPSDRFSAERTGGSVSTLTIQRTQQEDSAVYLCASSLVGLAKNEQFFGPGTRLTVL.

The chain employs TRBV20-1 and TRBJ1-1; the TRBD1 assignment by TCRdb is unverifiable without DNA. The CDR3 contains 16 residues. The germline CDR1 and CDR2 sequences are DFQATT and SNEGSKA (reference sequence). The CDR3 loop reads CSAPPAGGRRNTEAFF.

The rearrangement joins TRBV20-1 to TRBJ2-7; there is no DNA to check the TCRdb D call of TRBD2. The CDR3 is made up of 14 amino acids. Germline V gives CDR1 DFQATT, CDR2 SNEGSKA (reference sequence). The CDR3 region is CSARTASEGHEQYF.

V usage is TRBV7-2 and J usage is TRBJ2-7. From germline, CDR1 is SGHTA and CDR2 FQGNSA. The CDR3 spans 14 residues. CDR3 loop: CASSALLSSYEQYF.

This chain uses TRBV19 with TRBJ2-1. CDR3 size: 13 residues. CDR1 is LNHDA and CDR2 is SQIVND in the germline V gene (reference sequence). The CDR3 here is CASSTGVYNEQFF.

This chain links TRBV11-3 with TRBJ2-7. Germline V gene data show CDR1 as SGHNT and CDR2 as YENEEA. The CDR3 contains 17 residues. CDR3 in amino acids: CASSQSIKQNGYYEQYF. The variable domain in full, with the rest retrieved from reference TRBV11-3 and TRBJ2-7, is EAGVVQSPRYKIIEKKQPVAFWCNPISGHNTLYWYLQNLGQGPELLIRYENEEAVDDSQLPKDRFSAERLKGVDSTLKIQPAELGDSAVYLCASSQSIKQNGYYEQYFGPGTRLTVT.

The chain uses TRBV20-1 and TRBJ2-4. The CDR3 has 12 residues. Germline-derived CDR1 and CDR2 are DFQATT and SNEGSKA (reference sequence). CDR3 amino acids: CSARVDKNIQYF.

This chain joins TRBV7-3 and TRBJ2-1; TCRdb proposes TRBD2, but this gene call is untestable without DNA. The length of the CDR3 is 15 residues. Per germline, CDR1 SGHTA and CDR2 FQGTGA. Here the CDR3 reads CASSSLGVASNEQFF.

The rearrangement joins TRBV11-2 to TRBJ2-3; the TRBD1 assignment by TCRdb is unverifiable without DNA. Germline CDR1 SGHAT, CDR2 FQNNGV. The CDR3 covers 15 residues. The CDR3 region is CASSPGQPSTDTQYF.

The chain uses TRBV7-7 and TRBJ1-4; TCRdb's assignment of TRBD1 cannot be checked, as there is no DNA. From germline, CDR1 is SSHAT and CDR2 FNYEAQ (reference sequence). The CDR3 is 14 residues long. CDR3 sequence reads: CASSPDRGGEKLFF. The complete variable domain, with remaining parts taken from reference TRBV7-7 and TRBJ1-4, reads GAGVSQSPRYKVTKRGQDVTLRCDPISSHATLYWYQQALGQGPEFLTYFNYEAQPDKSGLPSDRFSAERPEGSISTLTIQRTEQRDSAMYRCASSPDRGGEKLFFGSGTQLSVL.

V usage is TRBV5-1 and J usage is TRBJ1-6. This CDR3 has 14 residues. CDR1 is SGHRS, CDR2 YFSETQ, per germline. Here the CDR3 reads CASMESSYNSPLHF.

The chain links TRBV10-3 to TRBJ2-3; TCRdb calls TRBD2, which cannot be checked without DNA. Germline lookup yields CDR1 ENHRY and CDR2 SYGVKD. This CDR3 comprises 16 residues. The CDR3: CAITPGVAGLTDTQYF.

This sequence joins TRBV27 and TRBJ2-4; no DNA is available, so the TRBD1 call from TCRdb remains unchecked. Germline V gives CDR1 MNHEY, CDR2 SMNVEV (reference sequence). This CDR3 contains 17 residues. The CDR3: CASSLGGQLLAKNIQYF.

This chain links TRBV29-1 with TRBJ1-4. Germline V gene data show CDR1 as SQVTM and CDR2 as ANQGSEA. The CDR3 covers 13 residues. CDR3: CSVQRGLNEKLFF.